Reported below is one T cell receptor beta chain. Its target is unknown. These data belong to a study of CD8+CD57+ T cells in acquired aplastic anemia. Study background: Mean DNA quantity obtained from sorted CD4+ and CD8+ cells was about 3.2 ug. Overall study results and limits: Patients and healthy controls showed no significant CD8+ Simpson's diversity difference. A set of about 28 CD8+ CDR3 sequences was shared between patients and controls, and these sequences appeared highly expressed in patients.

The CDR3 runs 14 residues. Trimming stripped 0 bases from V and 5 bases from J, with 7 bases between. Per the germline V gene, CDR1 is KGHDR and CDR2 is SFDVKD. Profiles of TCR beta VDJ and CDR3 were generated from a genomic DNA template. TCRdb analysed the reads with MiXCR anew, one entry per CDR3 protein. Of about 190,000 distinct CDR3 sequences in the sample, about three fifths were seen once. The sample taken for sequencing was sorted CD4+, CD8+, or CD8+CD57+ T cells (not recorded which) from PBMCs. The TCR sequence derives from a human donor with severe aplastic anemia or a healthy control (not recorded which). The J gene is TRBJ1-5, the V gene TRBV24-1; D ambiguous. The CDR3: CATSDLLGYQPQHF. In DNA, the CDR3 is TGTGCCACCAGTGATTTGCTAGGGTATCAGCCCCAGCATTTT.